These 20 T cell receptor beta chains were all obtained from the same sample, sequenced in a study of T cell repertoires in cytomegalovirus infection. TCRdb recomputed calls from the reads with MiXCR, one row per CDR3 protein. The top ten clones hold around 2.6% of a sample with approximately 700,000 distinct CDR3 sequences, 35% to 45% of them seen once. The sequenced sample consisted of PBMCs. Receptor source: a human donor in good health (CMV status not recorded). Some clones in this sample may be carry-over from other donors' samples.

V gene TRBV28 combines with J gene TRBJ1-2; weak D call: TRBD1 (5 bases). Germline V CDR1 and CDR2: MDHEN, SYDVKM. The V end lost 1 base, the J end lost 4 bases, and 10 bases lay between the germline ends. The CDR3 runs 14 residues. CDR3 bases: TGTGCCAGCAGTTTATACAGGCAGACCTATGGCTACACCTTC. The encoded protein is CASSLYRQTYGYTF.

J is TRBJ1-5 and V is TRBV6-1; D gene unclear. There are 15 residues in the CDR3. Germline V gives CDR1 MNHNS, CDR2 SASEGT. Between the trimmed V and J ends, which lost 5 bases and 0 bases, there was a span of 11 bases. The CDR3 DNA sequence: TGTGCCAGCAGTATACAGCGTTATAGCAATCAGCCCCAGCATTTT. Its translation is CASSIQRYSNQPQHF.

J is TRBJ2-7 and V is TRBV6-1, with D possibly matching TRBD2 (7 bases). Germline V gene lookup returns CDR1 MNHNS and CDR2 SASEGT. Trimming shortened V by 10 bases and J by 2 bases, and 18 bases separated the two germline ends. The CDR3 contains 14 residues. The CDR3 nucleotides are TGTGCCACCTCACCGGGGGGCTCAGCCTACGAGCAGTACTTC. It specifies CATSPGGSAYEQYF.

V gene TRBV20-1 combines with J gene TRBJ2-1, with D possibly called TRBD1 or TRBD2 (5 bases each). The CDR3 length is 14 residues. The V gene lost 5 bases and the J gene lost 5 bases, with 16 bases spanning the gap. The germline V gene encodes CDR1 DFQATT and CDR2 SNEGSKA (reference sequence). CDR3 coding DNA: TGCAGTGCTCCTCAAGGTAGGGGACACAATGAGCAGTTCTTC. Its protein product is CSAPQGRGHNEQFF.

This clonotype was seen only a few times. The chain uses TRBV14 and TRBJ1-3; D remains ambiguous. Germline-derived CDR1 and CDR2 are SGHDN and FVKESK. The CDR3 totals 15 residues. V was trimmed by 5 bases and J by 1 base, leaving 12 bases between them. CDR3 loop: CASSTRLGSGNTIYF. The DNA for the CDR3 is TGTGCCAGCAGCACACGGTTAGGGTCTGGAAACACCATATATTTT.

The chain uses TRBV7-2 and TRBJ2-7; TRBD1 is a possible D gene (6 bases). The CDR3 runs 16 residues. Germline V gives CDR1 SGHTA, CDR2 FQGNSA. Trimming stripped 5 bases from V and 2 bases from J, with 19 bases between. CDR3 in amino acids: CASSRPGTYIPYEQYF. CDR3 nucleotide sequence: TGTGCCAGCAGCCGTCCCGGGACATATATTCCCTACGAGCAGTACTTC.

This clonotype was seen a handful of times. This sequence joins TRBV12-3 or TRBV12-4 and TRBJ1-1, with D hard to call. The V end lost 2 bases, the J end lost 4 bases, and 14 bases lay between the germline ends. The CDR3 is 15 amino acids. CDR3 sequence (DNA): TGTGCCAGCAGTTTATCCGTTAGGGTCGCCACTGAAGCTTTCTTT. Its translation is CASSLSVRVATEAFF.

The chain couples TRBV6-4 to TRBJ1-5; D is undetermined. V lost 4 bases and J 0 bases, leaving 13 bases between the germline ends. CDR3 length: 16 residues. The germline V gene encodes CDR1 MRHNA and CDR2 SNTAGT. The CDR3 protein is CASSGHTRGSNQPQHF. In nucleotides, the CDR3 is TGTGCCAGCAGTGGTCATACCAGAGGTAGCAATCAGCCCCAGCATTTT.

This clonotype has only a few counts. The chain uses TRBV19 and TRBJ1-5, with 7 bases fitting TRBD1. The CDR3 spans 14 residues. Germline V gene sequence: CDR1 LNHDA, CDR2 SQIVND (reference sequence). V was clipped by 6 bases and J by 5 bases; unmatched bases: 7. CDR3 DNA sequence: TGTGCCAGTAGCCCCCGGGACAGACATCAGCCCCAGCATTTT. Translation gives CASSPRDRHQPQHF.

Of note for this clonotype: Its ends do not fully match the called genes, so a read error is possible. The chain recombines TRBV28 with TRBJ1-2, with 7 positions matching TRBD1. CDR3 length: 14 amino acids. CDR1 and CDR2 from the germline V gene are MDHEN and SYDVKM. The CDR3 loop reads CASSLGTAFYVYTF. The CDR3 DNA reads as TGTGCCAGCAGTTTGGGGACAGCCTTCTATGTCTACACCTTC.

This clonotype was recorded many times. The chain recombines TRBV7-8 with TRBJ2-1; 9 nucleotides align to TRBD1. The CDR3 runs to 15 residues. Germline values: CDR1 SGHVS, CDR2 FQNEAQ. Losses at the gene ends were 5 bases for V and 5 bases for J; bases not matched to a gene: 7. The CDR3 DNA follows: TGTGCCAGCAGCCGGGGGACAGGGTACAACAATGAGCAGTTCTTC. Amino acids: CASSRGTGYNNEQFF.

CDR3 in amino acids: CASSYSQHSARGNTGELFF. The DNA of the CDR3 is TGTGCCAGCAGTTACTCCCAGCATAGCGCAAGAGGTAACACCGGGGAGCTGTTTTTT. The V gene is TRBV6-2 or TRBV6-3, the J gene TRBJ2-2; D might be TRBD2 (5 bases). This CDR3 has 19 amino acids. The ends were cut back, 0 bases at V and 2 bases at J, with 19 bases in the middle. Germline CDR1 reads MNHEY; CDR2 reads SVGEGT.

Turning to this clonotype: This may stem from a read error, because a much larger clone lies one nucleotide away. This sequence joins TRBV10-3 and TRBJ2-7, with 10 positions matching TRBD2. Germline CDR1 ENHRY, CDR2 SYGVKD. CDR3 length: 13 amino acids. V shed 9 bases and J 8 bases; nucleotides not matched to a gene: 10. CDR3 amino acids: CAIGTSVDDKQYF. For the CDR3, the DNA is TGTGCCATTGGGACTAGCGTCGATGACAAGCAGTACTTC.

The table lists this clonotype with many counts. The chain has TRBV2 and TRBJ1-2, with a possible D match to TRBD1 (5 bases). V dropped 1 base and J dropped 6 bases, with 9 bases sitting between them. CDR3 length: 13 amino acids. Germline loops: CDR1 SNHLY, CDR2 FYNNEI. The CDR3 nucleotides are TGTGCCAGCAGTGAAGTGGGGCTGGATGGCTACACCTTC. This translates into CASSEVGLDGYTF.

This clonotype turned up a few times. The chain has TRBV6-6 and TRBJ2-2; the D is unclear. The CDR3 consists of 14 residues. Trimming cost V 7 bases and J 5 bases, with 14 bases left between them. The germline CDR1 and CDR2 sequences are MNHNY and SVGAGI (reference sequence). The CDR3: CASTTSGSTGELFF. The CDR3 nucleotides read TGTGCCAGCACAACGTCTGGGTCAACCGGGGAGCTGTTTTTT.

Notes on this clonotype: Its ends do not fully match the called genes, so a read error is possible. The chain carries TRBV7-6 and TRBJ2-6; 7 bases align to TRBD1. CDR3 length: 15 amino acids. Germline CDR1 SGHVS, CDR2 FNYEAQ. CDR3 coding DNA: TGTGCCAGCAGCTCCACAGGGGTTGGGGCCAACGTCCGGACTTTC. It translates to CASSSTGVGANVRTF.

The chain couples TRBV28 to TRBJ1-1, with D uncertain. With 4 bases removed from V and 5 bases from J, the gap between germline ends came to 11 bases. This CDR3 is built from 13 residues. CDR1 and CDR2 from the germline V gene are MDHEN and SYDVKM. CDR3 amino acids: CASSYVRGTEAFF. The CDR3 DNA follows: TGTGCCAGCAGTTACGTGCGTGGGACTGAAGCTTTCTTT.

The chain carries TRBV27 and TRBJ2-6; perhaps TRBD1 as D (5 bases). The CDR3 covers 20 residues. Germline assignment: CDR1 MNHEY and CDR2 SMNVEV (reference sequence). Trimming took 5 bases from V and 0 from J, leaving 23 bases between them. This chain's CDR3 is CASSVKIGAVTRSGANVLTF. In nucleotides, the CDR3 is TGTGCCAGCAGTGTAAAAATTGGGGCAGTTACTCGCTCTGGGGCCAACGTCCTGACTTTC.

This chain connects TRBV19 to TRBJ2-1; D is tentatively TRBD1 or TRBD2 (5 bases each). Germline values: CDR1 LNHDA, CDR2 SQIVND (reference sequence). CDR3 length: 17 residues. Trimming removed 0 bases at V and 5 bases at J, with 17 bases between. CDR3 sequence reads: CASSIDAVPGRNNEQFF. The CDR3, as DNA: TGTGCCAGTAGTATAGATGCCGTCCCGGGACGGAACAATGAGCAGTTCTTC.

Note on this clonotype: A single base separates this from a much larger clone, so it may be a read error. The chain links TRBV7-2 to TRBJ2-1; D unclear. Germline CDR1 SGHTA, CDR2 FQGNSA. The CDR3 covers 16 residues. The CDR3 is CASSRTRIHSYKEQFF. As DNA, the CDR3 is TGTGCCAGCAGCCGGACCCGAATCCACTCCTACAAGGAGCAGTTCTTC.